What follows are 21 T cell receptor beta chains derived from one specimen sequenced in a study of blood T cell repertoires in COVID-19. Repertoires were generated with immunoSEQ multiplex PCR, while TCRdb's copy carries only in-frame clones and drops some. This repertoire shows 55,000 to 75,000 clones, 65% to 85% found once; its top ten account for about 22%. The sequenced sample was peripheral blood. The receptors were gathered from a man at least 80 years old with active or convalescent COVID-19.

The chain is built from TRBV27 and TRBJ2-7, with TRBD2 matching over 9 bases. The CDR3 spans 15 residues. The V gene's germline CDR1 is MNHEY and CDR2 SMNVEV (reference sequence). V trimming: 2 bases; J trimming: 4 bases; junction bases outside the gene matches: 6. In DNA form, the CDR3 reads TGTGCCAGCAGTTTAGGGTCAGCGGGAGGATACGAGCAGTACTTC. This gives the protein CASSLGSAGGYEQYF.

This clone was picked up one time. The J gene is TRBJ2-3, the V gene TRBV7-2, with TRBD2 matching 15 bases. CDR1 SGHTA and CDR2 FQGNSA come from the germline V gene. This CDR3 has 18 amino acids. Germline trimming cut 5 bases from V and 5 bases from J; bases unmatched to any gene: 11. The CDR3: CASSARGPGLAGGDTQYF. CDR3 bases: TGTGCCAGCAGCGCCCGGGGACCGGGACTAGCGGGAGGAGATACGCAGTATTTT.

V and J are TRBV7-2 and TRBJ2-7; TRBD2 matches 11 bases. The germline CDR1 and CDR2 sequences are SGHTA and FQGNSA. V shed 5 bases and J 9 bases; nucleotides not matched to a gene: 9. The CDR3 spans 14 residues. Here the CDR3 DNA reads TGTGCCAGCAGCCCACTAGCGGGGGTGGTGGGGCAGTACTTC. This sequence encodes CASSPLAGVVGQYF.

This chain joins TRBV5-1 and TRBJ1-1, with D perhaps TRBD1 (6 bases). The CDR3 is 15 residues long. V was pared by 4 bases and J by 1 base, with 14 bases between. Germline CDR1 is SGHRS and CDR2 is YFSETQ. CDR3 loop: CASSAPETGNTEAFF. The CDR3 nucleotides read TGCGCCAGCAGCGCACCCGAGACAGGGAACACTGAAGCTTTCTTT.

In this sample, this clone turned up once. For the CDR3, the DNA is TGTGCCAGCAGCTTAGGGGACTCGGGCTACGAGCAGTACTTC. Translated, it gives CASSLGDSGYEQYF. V and J are TRBV11-3 and TRBJ2-7, with D perhaps matching TRBD2 (6 bases). The CDR3 is 14 amino acids. V shed 1 base and J shed 3 bases, with 10 bases lying between them. The germline CDR1 and CDR2 sequences are SGHNT and YENEEA.

The chain joins TRBV28 to TRBJ1-1, with 8 bases matching TRBD1. This CDR3 region has 15 residues. V lost 10 bases to trimming and J lost 0 bases; unmatched junction nucleotides: 10. Germline assignment: CDR1 MDHEN and CDR2 SYDVKM. In DNA form, the CDR3 reads TGTGCCACCTCCGGGACAGGAACCCTGAACACTGAAGCTTTCTTT. Translated, it gives CATSGTGTLNTEAFF. The full variable domain, in which reference TRBV28 and TRBJ1-1 provide the parts outside the CDR3, is DVKVTQSSRYLVKRTGEKVFLECVQDMDHENMFWYRQDPGLGLRLIYFSYDVKMKEKGDIPEGYSVSREKKERFSLILESASTNQTSMYLCATSGTGTLNTEAFFGQGTRLTVV.

The V call is TRBV5-4, the J call TRBJ1-1; 8 bases map to TRBD1. Germline CDR1 and CDR2: SGHNT and YYREEE (reference sequence). The CDR3 runs to 13 residues. The V and J ends lost 3 bases and 4 bases, in that order; junction bases with no gene match: 2. For the CDR3, the DNA is TGTGCCAGCAGCTCGGACAGGGTCACTGAAGCTTTCTTT. Protein: CASSSDRVTEAFF.

In DNA, the CDR3 is TGTGCCAGCAGTGAAGCTAGGGGACTAGCGGGGTGGGAGCAGTACTTC. Its translation is CASSEARGLAGWEQYF. The V and J genes are TRBV6-1 and TRBJ2-7; TRBD2 aligns across 13 bases. Germline-derived CDR1 and CDR2 are MNHNS and SASEGT. CDR3 length equals 16 residues. The V and J ends lost 0 bases and 7 bases, in that order; junction bases with no gene match: 6.

The chain combines TRBV12-3 or TRBV12-4 with TRBJ1-1; a possible D gene is TRBD1 (5 bases). The CDR3 is 13 residues long. The V gene lost 3 bases and the J gene lost 4 bases, with 9 bases spanning the gap. The CDR3 here is CASSLTAGTEAFF. CDR3 DNA sequence: TGTGCCAGCAGTTTGACAGCAGGCACTGAAGCTTTCTTT.

The chain is built from TRBV6-4 and TRBJ1-2; D not resolved. The ends were cut back, 8 bases at V and 8 bases at J, with 15 bases in the middle. Germline CDR1 reads MRHNA; CDR2 reads SNTAGT. This CDR3 is 12 amino acids long. The CDR3 DNA sequence: TGTGCCAGCCGAGGAGGAGGTCGGGGCTACACCTTC. Protein sequence: CASRGGGRGYTF.

Only a few counts were recorded for this clone. The rearrangement uses TRBV2 and TRBJ1-2; D may be TRBD1 (6 bases). CDR1 SNHLY and CDR2 FYNNEI come from the germline V gene. The CDR3 runs to 16 residues. With 6 bases removed from V and 5 bases from J, the gap between germline ends came to 22 bases. The DNA for the CDR3 is TGTGCCAGCAGATCCAACGCCGGGACAACCCTTTATGGCTACACCTTC. Amino acid sequence: CASRSNAGTTLYGYTF.

The chain links TRBV6-5 to TRBJ1-4, with D uncertain. CDR1 and CDR2 from the germline V gene are MNHEY and SVGAGI. This CDR3 comprises 15 residues. V was trimmed by 2 bases and J by 4 bases, leaving 11 bases between them. CDR3 DNA: TGTGCCAGCAGTTACAGTGCGGGTTATAATGAAAAACTGTTTTTT. Protein product: CASSYSAGYNEKLFF.

The chain recombines TRBV5-1 with TRBJ2-3; 9 bases line up with TRBD2. This CDR3 region has 15 residues. Losses at the gene ends were 0 bases for V and 6 bases for J; bases not matched to a gene: 5. Germline CDR1 and CDR2: SGHRS and YFSETQ. CDR3 sequence: CASSLAAGGRDTQYF. The CDR3 bases are TGCGCCAGCAGCTTGGCAGCGGGGGGAAGGGATACGCAGTATTTT.

This clone turned up a few times. The chain employs TRBV11-1 and TRBJ2-7; 8 bases are a match to TRBD2. V was pared by 3 bases and J by 6 bases, with 4 bases of the junction left unmatched. Germline CDR1 reads SGHAT; CDR2 reads FQDESV (reference sequence). The CDR3 has 13 amino acids. As DNA, the CDR3 is TGTGCCAGCAGCTTCGGGAGGGGGGGCGAGCAGTACTTC. Translating gives CASSFGRGGEQYF.

CDR3 coding DNA: TGTGCCAGTATCACGGGACAGGGAAGCTCCTATAATTCACCCCTCCACTTT. Encoded protein: CASITGQGSSYNSPLHF. V is TRBV19 and J is TRBJ1-6; 9 nucleotides match TRBD1. Per germline, CDR1 LNHDA and CDR2 SQIVND (reference sequence). The CDR3 extends over 17 amino acids. The trim removed 7 bases at V and 0 bases at J, leaving 7 bases unmatched.

This clone was counted only a few times. V usage is TRBV28 and J usage is TRBJ1-2; no clear D. CDR1 and CDR2 (germline): MDHEN, SYDVKM. Trimming removed 2 bases from V and 1 base from J, with 11 bases in between. The CDR3 covers 15 residues. CDR3 loop: CASSLGPGSNYGYTF. As DNA, the CDR3 is TGTGCCAGCAGTTTAGGTCCGGGGAGTAACTATGGCTACACCTTC.

The CDR3 DNA sequence: TGTGCCAGCAGCTTGGACGGGAGCTCCTACAATGAGCAGTTCTTC. It translates to CASSLDGSSYNEQFF. The chain couples TRBV5-8 to TRBJ2-1; tentatively, D is TRBD2 (6 bases). This CDR3 is 15 amino acids long. Germline V gene data show CDR1 as SGHTS and CDR2 as YDEGEE. V lost 0 bases and J 0 bases, leaving 7 bases between the germline ends.

The V and J genes are TRBV6-5 and TRBJ1-2, with 7 bases fitting TRBD1. Germline V gives CDR1 MNHEY, CDR2 SVGAGI. CDR3 size: 12 residues. Trimming at V came to 5 bases and at J to 6 bases, leaving 3 bases not matched to a gene. CDR3 coding DNA: TGTGCCAGCAGTACACAGGGGAATGGCTACACCTTC. This encodes CASSTQGNGYTF.

The chain carries TRBV7-6 and TRBJ2-2; the match to TRBD2 covers 12 bases. The CDR3 runs to 16 residues. The J segment lost 3 bases and the V segment lost 5 bases, leaving 4 bases of the junction unmatched. Looked up from germline, CDR1 is SGHVS and CDR2 is FNYEAQ. The CDR3 DNA sequence: TGTGCCAGCAGCCCTAGGACTAGCGGGGACACCGGGGAGCTGTTTTTT. Its protein product is CASSPRTSGDTGELFF.

V usage is TRBV19 and J usage is TRBJ1-5, with 9 bases identical to TRBD1. CDR3 length: 16 amino acids. CDR1 and CDR2 from the germline V gene are LNHDA and SQIVND (reference sequence). V was pared by 5 bases and J by 7 bases, with 12 bases of the junction left unmatched. The CDR3 nucleotides are TGTGCCAGTAGTCCCACCCCGGGACAGGGCCCCCAGCCCCAGCATTTT. This translates into CASSPTPGQGPQPQHF. Supplemented by reference TRBV19 and TRBJ1-5, the full variable domain reads DGGITQSPKYLFRKEGQNVTLSCEQNLNHDAMYWYRQDPGQGLRLIYYSQIVNDFQKGDIAEGYSVSREKKESFPLTVTSAQKNPTAFYLCASSPTPGQGPQPQHFGDGTRLSIL.

V is TRBV7-3 and J is TRBJ2-3, with 9 positions matching TRBD2. CDR3 size: 15 residues. Germline assignment: CDR1 SGHTA and CDR2 FQGTGA. V trimming: 4 bases; J trimming: 1 base; junction bases outside the gene matches: 3. CDR3 nucleotides: TGTGCCAGCAGCTCCATAGCGGGGGGCACAGATACGCAGTATTTT. Translated: CASSSIAGGTDTQYF.